This T cell receptor beta chain comes out of a study of blood T cell repertoires in COVID-19. Germline V gene lookup returns CDR1 KGHSH and CDR2 LQKENI. The CDR3 spans 15 residues. Trimming stripped 5 bases from V and 4 bases from J, with 12 bases between. The table came from immunoSEQ multiplex PCR; TCRdb's copy has only in-frame clones and leaves some out. The sample carries more than 200,000 clones, around 82% recorded once. The chain employs TRBV18 and TRBJ2-6; the D gene is possibly TRBD1 (5 bases). Sequencing was done on a sample of peripheral blood. The clonotype comes from a woman older than 75 with active or convalescent COVID-19. In DNA form, the CDR3 reads TGTGCCAGCTCAAACAGGTCCCCCGGGGCCAACGTCCTGACTTTC. Translated: CASSNRSPGANVLTF. Together with reference TRBV18 and TRBJ2-6, the CDR3 gives the full variable domain: NAGVMQNPRHLVRRRGQEARLRCSPMKGHSHVYWYRQLPEEGLKFMVYLQKENIIDESGMPKERFSAEFPKEGPSILRIQQVVRGDSAAYFCASSNRSPGANVLTFGAGSRLTVL.